This TCR beta chain was sequenced in a study of T cell changes during pregnancy in multiple sclerosis. Trimming pared 1 base from V and 4 bases from J, leaving 14 bases between. CDR1 is LNHDA and CDR2 is SQIVND in the germline V gene (reference sequence). The CDR3 loop spans 16 amino acids. Sequenced by immunoSEQ multiplex PCR; TCRdb stores in-frame clones only, minus some. The sample carries fewer than 150,000 clones, around 95% recorded once. V is TRBV19 and J is TRBJ1-5, with D maybe TRBD1 (6 bases). The receptor was isolated from a female donor with multiple sclerosis, enrolled in a pregnancy study. The material was peripheral blood, obtained after pregnancy. The CDR3 reads CASSIGTGSGNQPQHF. In nucleotides, the CDR3 is TGTGCCAGTAGTATAGGCACAGGGAGTGGGAATCAGCCCCAGCATTTT.